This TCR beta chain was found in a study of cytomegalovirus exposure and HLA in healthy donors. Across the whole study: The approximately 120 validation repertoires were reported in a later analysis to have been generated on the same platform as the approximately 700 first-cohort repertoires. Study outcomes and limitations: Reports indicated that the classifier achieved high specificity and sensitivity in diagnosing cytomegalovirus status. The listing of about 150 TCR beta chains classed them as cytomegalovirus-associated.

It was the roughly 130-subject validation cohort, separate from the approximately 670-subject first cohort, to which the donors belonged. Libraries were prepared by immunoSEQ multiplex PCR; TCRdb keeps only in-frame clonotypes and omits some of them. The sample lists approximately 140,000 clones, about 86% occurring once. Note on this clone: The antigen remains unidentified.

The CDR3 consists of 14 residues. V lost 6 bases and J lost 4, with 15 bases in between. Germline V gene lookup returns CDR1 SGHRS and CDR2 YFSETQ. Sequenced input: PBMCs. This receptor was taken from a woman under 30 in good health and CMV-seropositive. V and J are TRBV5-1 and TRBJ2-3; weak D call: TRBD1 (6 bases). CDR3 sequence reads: CASTPGTGSDTQYF. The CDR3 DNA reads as TGCGCCAGCACCCCGGGTACAGGGTCAGATACGCAGTATTTT.